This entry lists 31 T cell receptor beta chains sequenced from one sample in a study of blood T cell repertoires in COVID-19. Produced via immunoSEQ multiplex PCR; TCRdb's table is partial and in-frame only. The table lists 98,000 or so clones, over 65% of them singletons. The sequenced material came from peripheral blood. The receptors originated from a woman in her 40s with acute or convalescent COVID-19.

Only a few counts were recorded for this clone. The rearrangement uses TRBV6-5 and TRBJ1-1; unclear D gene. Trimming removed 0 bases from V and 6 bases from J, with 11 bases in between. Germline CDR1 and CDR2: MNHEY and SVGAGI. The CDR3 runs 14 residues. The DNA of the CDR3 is TGTGCCAGCAGTTACTCTTCTCCGAGCTCTGAAGCTTTCTTT. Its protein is CASSYSSPSSEAFF.

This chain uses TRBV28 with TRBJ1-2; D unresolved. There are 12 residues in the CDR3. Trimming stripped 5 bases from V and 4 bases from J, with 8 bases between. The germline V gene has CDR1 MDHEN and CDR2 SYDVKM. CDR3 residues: CASSGRVYGYTF. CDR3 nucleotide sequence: TGTGCCAGCAGTGGGAGGGTCTATGGCTACACCTTC.

CDR3 protein: CASSLRGTGEDTQYF. CDR3 in DNA: TGCGCCAGCAGCCTTCGCGGGACAGGGGAAGATACGCAGTATTTT. The V and J genes are TRBV5-1 and TRBJ2-3; 10 nucleotides match TRBD1. The CDR3 is 15 residues long. CDR1 and CDR2 from the germline V gene are SGHRS and YFSETQ. J was trimmed by 5 bases and V by 4 bases; bases with no gene match: 7.

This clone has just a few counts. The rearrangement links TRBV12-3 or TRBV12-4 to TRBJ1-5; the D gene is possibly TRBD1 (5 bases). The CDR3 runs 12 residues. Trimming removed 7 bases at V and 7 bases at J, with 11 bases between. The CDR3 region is CASTTGHQPQHF. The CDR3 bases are TGTGCCAGCACTACAGGTCACCAGCCCCAGCATTTT.

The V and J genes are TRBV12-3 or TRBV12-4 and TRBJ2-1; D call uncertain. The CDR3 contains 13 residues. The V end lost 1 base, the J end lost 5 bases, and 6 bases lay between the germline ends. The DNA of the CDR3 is TGTGCCAGCAGTTTAGGACAAAACAATGAGCAGTTCTTC. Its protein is CASSLGQNNEQFF.

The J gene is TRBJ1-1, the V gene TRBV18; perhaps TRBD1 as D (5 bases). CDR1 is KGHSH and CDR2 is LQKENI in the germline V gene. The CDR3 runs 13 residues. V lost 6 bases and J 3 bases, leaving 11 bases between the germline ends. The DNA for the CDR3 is TGTGCCAGCTCCCTGGGGGGTGACACTGAAGCTTTCTTT. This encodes CASSLGGDTEAFF.

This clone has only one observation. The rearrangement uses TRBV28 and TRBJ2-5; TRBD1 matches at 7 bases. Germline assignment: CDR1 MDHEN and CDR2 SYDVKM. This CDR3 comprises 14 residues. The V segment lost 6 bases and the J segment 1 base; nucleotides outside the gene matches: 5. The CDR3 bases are TGTGCCAGCAGCCAGGGACAGTTCCAAGAGACCCAGTACTTC. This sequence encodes CASSQGQFQETQYF.

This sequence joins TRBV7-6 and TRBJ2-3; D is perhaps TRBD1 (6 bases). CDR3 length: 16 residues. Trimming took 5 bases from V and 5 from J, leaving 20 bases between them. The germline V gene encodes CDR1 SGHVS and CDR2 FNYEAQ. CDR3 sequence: CASSPKIGGERDTQYF. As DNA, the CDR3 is TGTGCCAGCAGCCCAAAGATTGGGGGCGAAAGAGATACGCAGTATTTT.

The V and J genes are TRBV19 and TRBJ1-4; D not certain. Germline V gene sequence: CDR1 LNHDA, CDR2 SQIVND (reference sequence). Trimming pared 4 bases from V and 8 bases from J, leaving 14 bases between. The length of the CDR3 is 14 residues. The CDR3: CASSNQASREKLFF. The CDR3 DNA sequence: TGTGCCAGTAGTAACCAGGCTAGCCGGGAAAAACTGTTTTTT.

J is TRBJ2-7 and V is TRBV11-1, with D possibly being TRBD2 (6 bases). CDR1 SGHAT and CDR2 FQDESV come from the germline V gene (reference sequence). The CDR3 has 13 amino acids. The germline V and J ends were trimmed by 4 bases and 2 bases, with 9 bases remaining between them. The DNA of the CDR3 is TGTGCCAGCAGCTCCGGGGGTCCCTACGAGCAGTACTTC. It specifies CASSSGGPYEQYF.

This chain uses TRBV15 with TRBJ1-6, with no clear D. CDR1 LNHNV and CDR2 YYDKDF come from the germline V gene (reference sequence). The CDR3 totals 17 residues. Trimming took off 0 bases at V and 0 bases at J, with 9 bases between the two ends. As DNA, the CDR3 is TGTGCCACCAGCAGAGATGTTGCGAGCTCCTATAATTCACCCCTCCACTTT. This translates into CATSRDVASSYNSPLHF. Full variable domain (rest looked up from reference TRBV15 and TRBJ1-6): DAMVIQNPRYQVTQFGKPVTLSCSQTLNHNVMYWYQQKSSQAPKLLFHYYDKDFNNEADTPDNFQSRRPNTSFCFLDIRSPGLGDTAMYLCATSRDVASSYNSPLHFGNGTRLTVT.

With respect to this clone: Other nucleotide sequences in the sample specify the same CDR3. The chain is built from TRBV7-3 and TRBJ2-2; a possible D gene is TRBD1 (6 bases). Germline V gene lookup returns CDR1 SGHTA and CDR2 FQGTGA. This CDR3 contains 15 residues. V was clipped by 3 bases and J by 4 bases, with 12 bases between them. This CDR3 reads CASSLRGGGTGELFF. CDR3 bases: TGTGCCAGCAGCTTGAGAGGGGGTGGCACCGGGGAGCTGTTTTTT. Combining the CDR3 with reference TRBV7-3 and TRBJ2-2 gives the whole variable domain GAGVSQTPSNKVTEKGKYVELRCDPISGHTALYWYRQSLGQGPEFLIYFQGTGAADDSGLPNDRFFAVRPEGSVSTLKIQRTERGDSAVYLCASSLRGGGTGELFFGEGSRLTVL.

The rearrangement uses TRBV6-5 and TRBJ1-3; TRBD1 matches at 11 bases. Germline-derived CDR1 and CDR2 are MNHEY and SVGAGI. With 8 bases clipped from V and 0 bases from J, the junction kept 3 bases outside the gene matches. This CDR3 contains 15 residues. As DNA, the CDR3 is TGTGCCAGCGGCGGGACAGGGGGCTCTGGAAACACCATATATTTT. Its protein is CASGGTGGSGNTIYF.

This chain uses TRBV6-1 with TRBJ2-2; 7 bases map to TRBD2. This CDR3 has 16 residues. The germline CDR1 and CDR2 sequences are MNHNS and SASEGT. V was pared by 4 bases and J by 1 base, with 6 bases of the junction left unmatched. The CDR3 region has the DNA TGTGCCAGCAGTGGGTCGGCGGGGGTGAACACCGGGGAGCTGTTTTTT. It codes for CASSGSAGVNTGELFF.

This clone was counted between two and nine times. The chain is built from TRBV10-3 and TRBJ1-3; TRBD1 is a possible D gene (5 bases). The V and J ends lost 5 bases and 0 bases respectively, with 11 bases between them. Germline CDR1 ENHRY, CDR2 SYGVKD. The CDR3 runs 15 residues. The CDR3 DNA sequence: TGTGCCATCAGTTTAGGGGCGTTCTCTGGAAACACCATATATTTT. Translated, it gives CAISLGAFSGNTIYF.

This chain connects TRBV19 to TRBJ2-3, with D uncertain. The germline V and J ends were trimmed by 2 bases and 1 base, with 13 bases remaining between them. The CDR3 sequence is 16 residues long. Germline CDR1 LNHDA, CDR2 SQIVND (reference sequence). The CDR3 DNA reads TGTGCCAGTAGTATATGGCTAGGAAGGCGCACAGATACGCAGTATTTT. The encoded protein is CASSIWLGRRTDTQYF.

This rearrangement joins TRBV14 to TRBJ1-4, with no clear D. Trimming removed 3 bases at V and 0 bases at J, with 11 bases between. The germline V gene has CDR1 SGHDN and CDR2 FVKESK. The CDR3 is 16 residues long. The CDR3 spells CASSQNRDTTNEKLFF. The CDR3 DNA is TGTGCCAGCAGCCAGAACCGGGATACAACTAATGAAAAACTGTTTTTT. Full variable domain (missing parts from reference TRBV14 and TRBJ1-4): EAGVTQFPSHSVIEKGQTVTLRCDPISGHDNLYWYRRVMGKEIKFLLHFVKESKQDESGMPNNRFLAERTGGTYSTLKVQPAELEDSGVYFCASSQNRDTTNEKLFFGSGTQLSVL.

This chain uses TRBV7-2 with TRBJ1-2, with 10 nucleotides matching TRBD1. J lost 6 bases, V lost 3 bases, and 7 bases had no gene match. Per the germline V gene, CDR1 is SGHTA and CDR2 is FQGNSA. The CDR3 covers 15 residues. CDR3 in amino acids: CASSFYGDRGHGYTF. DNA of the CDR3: TGTGCCAGCAGCTTTTACGGGGACAGGGGTCATGGCTACACCTTC. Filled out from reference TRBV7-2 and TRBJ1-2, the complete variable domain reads GAGVSQSPSNKVTEKGKDVELRCDPISGHTALYWYRQSLGQGLEFLIYFQGNSAPDKSGLPSDRFSAERTGGSVSTLTIQRTQQEDSAVYLCASSFYGDRGHGYTFGSGTRLTVV.

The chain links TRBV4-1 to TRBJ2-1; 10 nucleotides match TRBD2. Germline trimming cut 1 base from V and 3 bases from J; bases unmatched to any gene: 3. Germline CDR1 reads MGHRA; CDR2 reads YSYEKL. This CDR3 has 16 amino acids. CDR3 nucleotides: TGCGCCAGCAGCCAAGGGAGGACTAGCGGCTACAATGAGCAGTTCTTC. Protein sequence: CASSQGRTSGYNEQFF.

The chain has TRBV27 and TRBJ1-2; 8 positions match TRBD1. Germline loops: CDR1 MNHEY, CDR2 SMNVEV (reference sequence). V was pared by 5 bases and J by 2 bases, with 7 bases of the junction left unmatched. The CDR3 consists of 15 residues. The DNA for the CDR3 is TGTGCCAGCAGTAAGACAGGGGCGGCGAACTATGGCTACACCTTC. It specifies CASSKTGAANYGYTF.

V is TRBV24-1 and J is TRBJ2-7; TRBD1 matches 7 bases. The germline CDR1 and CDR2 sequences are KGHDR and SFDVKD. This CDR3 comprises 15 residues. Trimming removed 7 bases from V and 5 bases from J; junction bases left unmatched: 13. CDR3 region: CATSPSTGTLNEQYF. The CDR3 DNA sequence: TGTGCCACCAGCCCCTCGACAGGGACCTTGAACGAGCAGTACTTC.

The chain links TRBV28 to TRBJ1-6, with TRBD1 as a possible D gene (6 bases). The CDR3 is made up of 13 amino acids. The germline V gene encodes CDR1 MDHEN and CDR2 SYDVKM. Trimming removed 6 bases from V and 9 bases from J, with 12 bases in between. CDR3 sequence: CASSSLGGSPLHF. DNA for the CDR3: TGTGCCAGCAGCTCCTTAGGGGGTTCACCCCTCCACTTT.

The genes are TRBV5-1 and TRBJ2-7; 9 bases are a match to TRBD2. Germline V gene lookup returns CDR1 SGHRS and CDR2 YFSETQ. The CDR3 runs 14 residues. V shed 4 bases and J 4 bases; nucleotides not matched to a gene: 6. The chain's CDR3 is CASSPTGLAYEQYF. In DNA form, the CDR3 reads TGCGCCAGCAGCCCCACGGGACTAGCTTACGAGCAGTACTTC.

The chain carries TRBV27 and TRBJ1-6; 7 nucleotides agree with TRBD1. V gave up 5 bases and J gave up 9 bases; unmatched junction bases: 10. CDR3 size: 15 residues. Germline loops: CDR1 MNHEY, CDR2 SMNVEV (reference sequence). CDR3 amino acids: CASSQSGGLSSPLHF. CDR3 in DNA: TGTGCCAGCAGTCAATCAGGGGGTTTGAGTTCACCCCTCCACTTT.

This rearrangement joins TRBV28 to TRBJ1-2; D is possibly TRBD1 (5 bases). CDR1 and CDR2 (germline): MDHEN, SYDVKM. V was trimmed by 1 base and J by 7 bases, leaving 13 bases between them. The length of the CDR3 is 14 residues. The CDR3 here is CASSLSGREGGYTF. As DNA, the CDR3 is TGTGCCAGCAGTTTATCGGGCAGGGAGGGTGGCTACACCTTC.

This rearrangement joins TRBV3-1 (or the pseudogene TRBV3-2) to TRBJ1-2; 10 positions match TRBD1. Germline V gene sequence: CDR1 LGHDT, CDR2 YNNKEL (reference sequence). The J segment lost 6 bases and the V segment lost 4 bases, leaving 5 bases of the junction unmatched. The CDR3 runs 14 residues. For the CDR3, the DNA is TGTGCCAGCAGCCCCTCGACAGGGGGCAATGGCTACACCTTC. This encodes CASSPSTGGNGYTF.

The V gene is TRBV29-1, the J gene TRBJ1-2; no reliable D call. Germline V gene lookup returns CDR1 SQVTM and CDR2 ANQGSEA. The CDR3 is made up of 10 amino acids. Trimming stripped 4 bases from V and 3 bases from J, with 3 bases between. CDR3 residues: CSVADYGYTF. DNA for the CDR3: TGCAGCGTTGCTGACTATGGCTACACCTTC.

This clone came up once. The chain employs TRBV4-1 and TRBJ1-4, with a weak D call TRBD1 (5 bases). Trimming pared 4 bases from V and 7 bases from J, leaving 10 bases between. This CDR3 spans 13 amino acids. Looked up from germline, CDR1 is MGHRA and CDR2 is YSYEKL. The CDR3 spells CASSRVQGEKLFF. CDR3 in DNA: TGCGCCAGCAGCCGGGTTCAGGGTGAAAAACTGTTTTTT.

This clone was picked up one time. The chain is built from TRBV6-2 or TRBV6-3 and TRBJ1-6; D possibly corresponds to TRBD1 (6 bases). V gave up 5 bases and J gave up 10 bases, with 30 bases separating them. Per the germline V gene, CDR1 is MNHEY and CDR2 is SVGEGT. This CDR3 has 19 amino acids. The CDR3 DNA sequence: TGTGCCAGCAGTCCCCCCCCCTCCTCGACAGGTGGAGTAGGATCACCCCTCCACTTT. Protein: CASSPPPSSTGGVGSPLHF.

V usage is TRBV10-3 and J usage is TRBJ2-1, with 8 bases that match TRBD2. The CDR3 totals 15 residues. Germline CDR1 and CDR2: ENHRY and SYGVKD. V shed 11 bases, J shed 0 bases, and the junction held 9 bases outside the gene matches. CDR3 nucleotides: TGTGCCGGCGGTAGCGGGACCACCTCCTACAATGAGCAGTTCTTC. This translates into CAGGSGTTSYNEQFF.

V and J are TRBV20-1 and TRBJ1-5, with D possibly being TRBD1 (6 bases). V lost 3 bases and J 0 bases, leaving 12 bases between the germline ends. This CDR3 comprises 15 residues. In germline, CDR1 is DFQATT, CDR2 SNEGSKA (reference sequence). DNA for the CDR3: TGCAGTGCTAGTAAGGCAGGGGATAGCAATCAGCCCCAGCATTTT. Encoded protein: CSASKAGDSNQPQHF.